This TCR beta chain was documented in a study of graft-versus-host responses after intestinal transplantation. Study-level results: Declining HvG levels early post-transplant were linked to peak circulating GvH clone levels.

Profiled with immunoSEQ multiplex PCR; TCRdb holds only in-frame clones, not every one. Here the sample spans about 90,000 clones, about 91% being singletons. This CDR3 comprises 15 residues. V was shortened by 0 bases and J by 2 bases, with 11 bases between the two germline ends. Germline V lookup: CDR1 SGHDN, CDR2 FVKESK. About this clone itself: What it binds is not known.

The receptor was derived from a human donor who was the organ donor for an intestinal transplant. The material was unstimulated CD4+ T cells sorted from spleen or lymph node cells, obtained before transplant. The chain couples TRBV14 to TRBJ2-7, with D possibly being TRBD2 (6 bases). The CDR3 DNA is TGTGCCAGCAGCCAAGAGCGGGGTGCTGCCTACGAGCAGTACTTC. This gives the protein CASSQERGAAYEQYF. Supplemented by reference TRBV14 and TRBJ2-7, the full variable domain reads EAGVTQFPSHSVIEKGQTVTLRCDPISGHDNLYWYRRVMGKEIKFLLHFVKESKQDESGMPNNRFLAERTGGTYSTLKVQPAELEDSGVYFCASSQERGAAYEQYFGPGTRLTVT.